The 17 T cell receptor beta chains listed next were all sequenced from one sample in a study of vaccination and CD4 T cells after COVID-19. Their target antigens are unknown. Treatment meaning: approximately 10-day PBMC culture with coronavirus spike peptide pools or control peptides (ViraFEST assay). The Oncomine TCR Beta short-read assay was applied to DNA of cultured CD4+ T cells. TCRdb used MiXCR to reprocess the PCR reads, holding one entry per CDR3 protein. The table records fewer than 13,000 distinct CDR3 sequences, 55% to 60% of them present only once. Sequencing was done on a sample of CD4+ T cells from blood, cultured in vitro. Receptors originate from a human donor who had recovered from COVID-19.

The chain uses TRBV30 and TRBJ2-7, with D perhaps TRBD1 or TRBD2 (5 bases each). The CDR3 is 15 amino acids. Germline CDR1 is GTSNPN and CDR2 is SVGIG (reference sequence). Trimming took off 4 bases at V and 2 bases at J, with 18 bases between the two ends. The CDR3 sequence: CAWKPLEGTTYEQYF. The CDR3 nucleotides read TGTGCCTGGAAACCCCTCGAAGGGACCACCTACGAGCAGTACTTC.

The chain combines TRBV7-2 with TRBJ2-2; 10 bases line up with TRBD2. The CDR3 contains 16 residues. V was pared by 1 base and J by 6 bases, with 5 bases of the junction left unmatched. Germline V gene sequence: CDR1 SGHTA, CDR2 FQGNSA. CDR3 DNA: TGTGCCAGCAGCTTAGTGCCTAGCGGGGGTTCCGGGGAGCTGTTTTTT. It specifies CASSLVPSGGSGELFF.

The rearrangement joins TRBV5-8 to TRBJ2-7; 15 bases match TRBD2. Germline V lookup: CDR1 SGHTS, CDR2 YDEGEE. The CDR3 contains 19 residues. V lost 1 base, J lost 1 base, and 9 bases stayed unmatched. CDR3 protein: CASSLTGLAGGPLSYEQYF. CDR3 DNA sequence: TGTGCCAGCAGCTTGACCGGACTAGCGGGGGGGCCCCTTTCCTACGAGCAGTACTTC. Using reference TRBV5-8 and TRBJ2-7 for the parts outside the CDR3, the full variable domain is EAGVTQSPTHLIKTRGQQATLRCSPISGHTSVYWYQQALGLGLQFLLWYDEGEERNRGNFPPRFSGRQFPNYSSELNVNALELEDSALYLCASSLTGLAGGPLSYEQYFGPGTRLTVT.

The chain has TRBV4-1 and TRBJ1-1; D uncertain. The germline V gene has CDR1 MGHRA and CDR2 YSYEKL. This CDR3 contains 15 residues. The V end lost 5 bases, the J end lost 7 bases, and 20 bases lay between the germline ends. The CDR3 sequence is CASSSPGKGMGEAFF. The CDR3, as DNA: TGCGCCAGCAGCTCCCCCGGAAAGGGAATGGGTGAAGCTTTCTTT.

This clonotype was detected only once. The chain has TRBV12-3 or TRBV12-4 and TRBJ2-7; 8 nucleotides match TRBD2. V lost 3 bases to trimming and J lost 2 bases; unmatched junction nucleotides: 6. CDR3 length: 15 residues. This CDR3 reads CASSLGSGATYEQYF. The CDR3 nucleotides are TGTGCCAGCAGTTTGGGTAGCGGGGCAACCTACGAGCAGTACTTC.

This CDR3 reads CASSLAGGGGTEAFF. The CDR3 region has the DNA TGCGCCAGCAGCTTGGCCGGCGGAGGGGGTACTGAAGCTTTCTTT. This rearrangement joins TRBV5-1 to TRBJ1-1, with D perhaps TRBD1 (6 bases). The V end was cut by 0 bases, the J end by 5 bases, with 14 bases between. Germline V gene lookup returns CDR1 SGHRS and CDR2 YFSETQ. The CDR3 runs to 15 residues.

The rearrangement joins TRBV5-1 to TRBJ1-6, with D unresolved. Germline-derived CDR1 and CDR2 are SGHRS and YFSETQ. The germline V and J ends were trimmed by 4 bases and 7 bases, with 9 bases remaining between them. CDR3 length: 13 residues. The CDR3 DNA follows: TGCGCCAGCAGCCAGACGGAAAATTCACCCCTCCACTTT. Amino acids: CASSQTENSPLHF.

This chain links TRBV6-1 with TRBJ1-5; TRBD1 agrees at 10 bases. This CDR3 is 16 amino acids long. V gave up 4 bases and J gave up 6 bases; unmatched junction bases: 9. Germline V CDR1 and CDR2: MNHNS, SASEGT. CDR3 DNA: TGTGCCAGCAGTGGACAGGGGGCGCAGGGCAGTCAGCCCCAGCATTTT. Its protein product is CASSGQGAQGSQPQHF.

This chain joins TRBV30 and TRBJ2-1; 10 bases fit TRBD1. V shed 3 bases, J shed 6 bases, and the junction held 5 bases outside the gene matches. This CDR3 is 14 amino acids long. CDR1 is GTSNPN and CDR2 is SVGIG in the germline V gene (reference sequence). CDR3 sequence (DNA): TGTGCCTGGAGCCGGGACAGGGGTGGCAATGAGCAGTTCTTC. Its translation: CAWSRDRGGNEQFF.

This rearrangement joins TRBV12-3 or TRBV12-4 to TRBJ1-2; possibly TRBD1 for D (6 bases). There are 14 residues in the CDR3. Trimming shortened V by 6 bases and J by 8 bases, and 19 bases separated the two germline ends. The CDR3 is CASRRRGAVRGYTF. For the CDR3, the DNA is TGTGCCAGCAGGCGGCGGGGGGCAGTAAGAGGCTACACCTTC.

A few counts support this clonotype. The V call is TRBV7-2, the J call TRBJ1-2; D perhaps matches TRBD1 (6 bases). CDR3 size: 15 residues. CDR1 and CDR2 (germline): SGHTA, FQGNSA. The ends were cut back, 4 bases at V and 4 bases at J, with 16 bases in the middle. In DNA form, the CDR3 reads TGTGCCAGCAGCTCCGAGGGGGGGTATTCCTATGGCTACACCTTC. Protein sequence: CASSSEGGYSYGYTF.

The V call is TRBV5-1, the J call TRBJ2-3, with 7 bases that match TRBD1. This CDR3 is built from 13 residues. Per germline, CDR1 SGHRS and CDR2 YFSETQ. Trimming cost V 1 base and J 4 bases; bases outside gene matches: 0. CDR3 bases: TGCGCCAGCAGCTTGACAGGGGCAGATACGCAGTATTTT. It encodes CASSLTGADTQYF.

This clonotype was detected a few times. The chain carries TRBV27 and TRBJ1-2; no definite D call. CDR1 is MNHEY and CDR2 is SMNVEV in the germline V gene (reference sequence). The CDR3 consists of 15 residues. V lost 0 bases and J 2 bases, leaving 10 bases between the germline ends. CDR3 coding DNA: TGTGCCAGCAGTTTATCGGGGTCGACAAACTATGGCTACACCTTC. Its protein product is CASSLSGSTNYGYTF.

The CDR3 DNA sequence: TGCAGTGCTAGAGAGGAGAATCACCGCGGAACGGTCTTATCACCCCTCCACTTT. This sequence encodes CSAREENHRGTVLSPLHF. The genes are TRBV20-1 and TRBJ1-6; no reliable D call. This CDR3 is built from 18 residues. Germline lookup yields CDR1 DFQATT and CDR2 SNEGSKA (reference sequence). V lost 0 bases and J lost 10, with 25 bases in between.

This clonotype was observed a few times. This rearrangement joins TRBV20-1 to TRBJ1-3; possibly TRBD1 for D (5 bases). The V gene's germline CDR1 is DFQATT and CDR2 SNEGSKA (reference sequence). V shed 4 bases and J shed 2 bases, with 15 bases lying between them. The CDR3 length is 15 residues. Here the CDR3 DNA reads TGCAGTGCTACCCCGGGTCGGGGACCTGGAAACACCATATATTTT. Translation gives CSATPGRGPGNTIYF.

This clonotype was seen a handful of times. The CDR3 loop reads CASSLDGRSDEKLFF. CDR3 in DNA: TGTGCCAGCAGCTTGGACGGGAGGAGTGATGAAAAACTGTTTTTT. The chain has TRBV7-6 and TRBJ1-4; no clear D. Trimming stripped 3 bases from V and 6 bases from J, with 14 bases between. The CDR3 length is 15 residues. Looked up from germline, CDR1 is SGHVS and CDR2 is FNYEAQ.

The rearrangement joins TRBV20-1 to TRBJ2-5; the D call may be TRBD1 or TRBD2 (6 bases each). Trimming stripped 2 bases from V and 2 bases from J, with 9 bases between. The CDR3 length is 13 residues. Germline-derived CDR1 and CDR2 are DFQATT and SNEGSKA (reference sequence). In DNA form, the CDR3 reads TGCAGTGCTAGATGGGGGGCGCAAGAGACCCAGTACTTC. Translation gives CSARWGAQETQYF.